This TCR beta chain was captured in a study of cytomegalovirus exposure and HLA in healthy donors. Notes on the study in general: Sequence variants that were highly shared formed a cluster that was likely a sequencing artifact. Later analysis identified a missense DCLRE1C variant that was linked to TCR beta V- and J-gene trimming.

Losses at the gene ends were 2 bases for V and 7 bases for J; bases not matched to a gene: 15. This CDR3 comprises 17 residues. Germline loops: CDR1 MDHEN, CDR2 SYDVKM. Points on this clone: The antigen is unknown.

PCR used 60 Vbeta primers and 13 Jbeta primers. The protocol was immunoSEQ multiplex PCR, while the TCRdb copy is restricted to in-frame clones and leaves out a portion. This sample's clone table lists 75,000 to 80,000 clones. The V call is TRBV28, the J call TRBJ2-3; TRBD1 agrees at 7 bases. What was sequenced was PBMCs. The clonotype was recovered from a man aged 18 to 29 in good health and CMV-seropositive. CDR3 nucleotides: TGTGCCAGCAGTTTACTAGGGGACAGTTCACCTTCGTATACGCAGTATTTT. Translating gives CASSLLGDSSPSYTQYF.